This entry describes one TCR beta chain. The sample originates from a study of shared clonotypes between healthy human individuals. Researchers divided each subset's genomic DNA evenly across several immunoSEQ plates. Measured with immunoSEQ multiplex PCR; TCRdb has only the in-frame clones, and not every one. The repertoire holds approximately 2,000,000 clones, with around 93% as singletons. Germline CDR1 reads SQVTM; CDR2 reads ANQGSEA. V was cut by 4 bases and J by 4 bases, with 12 bases left in between. The length of the CDR3 is 13 residues. The receptor was isolated from a man aged 18 to 29 in good health. Some clones in this sample may be carry-over from other donors' samples. This chain connects TRBV29-1 to TRBJ2-3; D perhaps matches TRBD2 (5 bases). The sequenced material came from naive CD4+ T cells from PBMCs. Subset in this sample: CD45RA+ positively selected. CDR3 DNA: TGCAGCGTTGCCCCGGGAATGCCAGATACGCAGTATTTT. This codes for CSVAPGMPDTQYF.